Each of the 19 T cell receptor beta chains below was sequenced from the same sample in a study of blood T cell repertoires in COVID-19. The repertoire was sequenced with immunoSEQ multiplex PCR; TCRdb's copy has only in-frame clones and lacks some. Of 250,000 or so clones listed, about 85% are singletons. Sequenced: PBMCs or T cells enriched from blood (not recorded which). These receptors all come from a man aged 25-45 years who had recovered from COVID-19.

About this clone: At one of its ends the junction is not consistent with the germline gene, which may arise from a read error. The chain employs TRBV30 and TRBJ1-2; 8 nucleotides match TRBD1. The CDR3 has 14 residues. Germline V gene data show CDR1 as GTSNPN and CDR2 as SVGIG (reference sequence). The CDR3 reads CARRAAGGRYGYTF. The CDR3 DNA reads TGTGCCAGGAGAGCTGCAGGGGGCCGCTATGGCTACACCTTC.

The chain links TRBV19 to TRBJ1-4; D call uncertain. This CDR3 is 15 amino acids long. Between the trimmed V and J ends, which lost 3 bases and 0 bases, there was a span of 8 bases. Germline CDR1 is LNHDA and CDR2 is SQIVND (reference sequence). DNA for the CDR3: TGTGCCAGTAGTATTCAGTCCCCAACTAATGAAAAACTGTTTTTT. Translated: CASSIQSPTNEKLFF.

The chain links TRBV28 to TRBJ1-2, with D perhaps matching TRBD1 (6 bases). Trimming removed 4 bases from V and 6 bases from J, with 15 bases in between. CDR3 length: 14 residues. The V gene's germline CDR1 is MDHEN and CDR2 SYDVKM. This CDR3 is CASSSSGTPDGYTF. The CDR3, as DNA: TGTGCCAGCAGTTCCTCGGGGACACCCGATGGCTACACCTTC.

The J gene is TRBJ1-6, the V gene TRBV27; no clear D gene. This CDR3 has 14 amino acids. Germline values: CDR1 MNHEY, CDR2 SMNVEV (reference sequence). The V end lost 6 bases, the J end lost 6 bases, and 12 bases lay between the germline ends. The CDR3 DNA reads TGTGCCAGCAGAAAGGGAGGGTCTAATTCACCCCTCCACTTT. Translation: CASRKGGSNSPLHF.

CDR3 protein: CSVGMRENQPQHF. CDR3 DNA: TGCAGCGTTGGTATGAGGGAAAATCAGCCCCAGCATTTT. The chain recombines TRBV29-1 with TRBJ1-5; D remains unclear. Trimming cost V 4 bases and J 4 bases, with 11 bases left between them. The germline CDR1 and CDR2 sequences are SQVTM and ANQGSEA. There are 13 residues in the CDR3.

The gene calls are TRBV11-3 and TRBJ2-1; 10 bases are shared with TRBD2. Germline CDR1 SGHNT, CDR2 YENEEA. This CDR3 comprises 14 residues. Trimming took 1 base from V and 9 from J; bases not matched to a gene: 3. This CDR3 is CASSLGASGSEQFF. CDR3 in DNA: TGTGCCAGCAGCTTAGGGGCTAGCGGGAGTGAGCAGTTCTTC.

This clone was observed a single time. The CDR3 bases are TGTGCCAGCCGCATGAGGTTTGCCTATGGCTACACCTTC. This translates into CASRMRFAYGYTF. The chain uses TRBV19 and TRBJ1-2; unclear D gene. This CDR3 spans 13 amino acids. Germline V gene sequence: CDR1 LNHDA, CDR2 SQIVND (reference sequence). V dropped 9 bases and J dropped 4 bases, with 15 bases sitting between them.

The chain links TRBV4-2 to TRBJ2-7; 7 bases are a match to TRBD1. Trimming cost V 3 bases and J 3 bases; bases outside gene matches: 11. There are 16 residues in the CDR3. Germline V gene lookup returns CDR1 LGHNA and CDR2 YNFKEQ. The CDR3 here is CASSQEAGTAYYEQYF. In DNA form, the CDR3 reads TGTGCCAGCAGCCAGGAAGCCGGGACAGCATACTACGAGCAGTACTTC.

This clone appeared a few times. V gene TRBV6-2 or TRBV6-3 combines with J gene TRBJ1-6; 11 nucleotides match TRBD1. Germline trimming cut 4 bases from V and 10 bases from J; bases unmatched to any gene: 15. The CDR3 is 18 amino acids. Germline CDR1 reads MNHEY; CDR2 reads SVGEGT. CDR3: CASSFPGQGARFNSPLHF. CDR3 sequence (DNA): TGTGCCAGCAGTTTCCCAGGACAGGGGGCGAGGTTCAACTCACCCCTCCACTTT.

V gene TRBV30 combines with J gene TRBJ1-1, with 8 bases fitting TRBD1. The CDR3 has 16 residues. Trimming removed 3 bases from V and 7 bases from J; junction bases left unmatched: 16. CDR1 and CDR2 (germline): GTSNPN, SVGIG (reference sequence). In DNA, the CDR3 is TGTGCCTGGAGAGGTCATCAGGGGGCCTCCCTCGGTGAAGCTTTCTTT. Amino acid sequence: CAWRGHQGASLGEAFF.

V and J are TRBV12-5 and TRBJ1-3; perhaps TRBD1 as D (6 bases). Trimming removed 6 bases at V and 4 bases at J, with 13 bases between. CDR1 LGHNT and CDR2 FRNRAP come from the germline V gene. The length of the CDR3 is 14 residues. CDR3 sequence (DNA): TGTGCTAGTGGCGGGACAACTATAGGAAACACCATATATTTT. Translation gives CASGGTTIGNTIYF.

A single count supports this clone. This chain connects TRBV5-5 to TRBJ1-2; TRBD1 aligns across 7 bases. The CDR3 is 13 amino acids. The V gene's germline CDR1 is SGHKS and CDR2 YYEKEE (reference sequence). The trim removed 4 bases at V and 2 bases at J, leaving 2 bases unmatched. This CDR3 is CASSQGQNYGYTF. The CDR3, as DNA: TGTGCCAGCAGCCAGGGACAGAACTATGGCTACACCTTC.

The rearrangement links TRBV24-1 to TRBJ2-1; 10 bases line up with TRBD2. V dropped 4 bases and J dropped 8; count of bases not matched to a gene: 10. CDR3 length: 16 amino acids. Germline V gene sequence: CDR1 KGHDR, CDR2 SFDVKD. The CDR3 DNA sequence: TGTGCCACCAGTGACACCAGCGGGAGGGGTTCCCATGAGCAGTTCTTC. Protein: CATSDTSGRGSHEQFF.

In its sample, this clone was seen once. The chain couples TRBV7-9 to TRBJ2-5; a possible D gene is TRBD2 (6 bases). The germline CDR1 and CDR2 sequences are SEHNR and FQNEAQ (reference sequence). The CDR3 is 17 residues long. Trimming left V 5 bases short and J 1 base short, with 20 bases between. The CDR3 spells CASSPWGWGVIQETQYF. In DNA form, the CDR3 reads TGTGCCAGCAGCCCATGGGGGTGGGGGGTCATCCAAGAGACCCAGTACTTC.

The V gene is TRBV27, the J gene TRBJ1-5; D is uncertain. Germline V gives CDR1 MNHEY, CDR2 SMNVEV (reference sequence). CDR3 length equals 13 residues. V shed 8 bases and J shed 6 bases, with 14 bases lying between them. CDR3 in DNA: TGTGCCAGCCGGAAGTTGGGCGCTCAGCCCCAGCATTTT. Amino acid sequence: CASRKLGAQPQHF.

This chain connects TRBV24-1 to TRBJ2-1, with 11 bases identical to TRBD2. V shed 5 bases and J 1 base; nucleotides not matched to a gene: 6. The CDR3 has 17 amino acids. Germline V CDR1 and CDR2: KGHDR, SFDVKD. CDR3 residues: CATSAIAGGPSYNEQFF. The DNA for the CDR3 is TGTGCCACCAGTGCCATAGCGGGAGGGCCATCCTACAATGAGCAGTTCTTC.

The chain combines TRBV24-1 with TRBJ2-7; 7 bases line up with TRBD1. The CDR3 is made up of 15 amino acids. The germline gives CDR1 KGHDR, CDR2 SFDVKD. V lost 3 bases to trimming and J lost 1 base; unmatched junction nucleotides: 5. The CDR3 bases are TGTGCCACCAGTGATAGACAGGGTCTTTCCTACGAGCAGTACTTC. Protein: CATSDRQGLSYEQYF.

The V and J genes are TRBV5-1 and TRBJ1-1; tentatively, D is TRBD1 (6 bases). Looked up from germline, CDR1 is SGHRS and CDR2 is YFSETQ. The CDR3 is made up of 15 amino acids. With 0 bases removed from V and 1 base from J, the gap between germline ends came to 10 bases. The CDR3: CASSLGQGRNTEAFF. CDR3 DNA: TGCGCCAGCAGCTTGGGGCAGGGGAGGAACACTGAAGCTTTCTTT. Based on the CDR3 plus reference TRBV5-1 and TRBJ1-1, the full variable domain is KAGVTQTPRYLIKTRGQQVTLSCSPISGHRSVSWYQQTPGQGLQFLFEYFSETQRNKGNFPGRFSGRQFSNSRSEMNVSTLELGDSALYLCASSLGQGRNTEAFFGQGTRLTVV.

This clone is a singleton in its sample. This sequence joins TRBV9 and TRBJ1-2, with TRBD1 matching 7 bases. The CDR3 extends over 18 amino acids. CDR1 SGDLS and CDR2 YYNGEE come from the germline V gene. The ends lost 3 bases at V and 1 base at J; junction bases unmatched: 15. CDR3 amino acids: CASSAGQRTGHINYGYTF. CDR3 coding DNA: TGTGCCAGCAGCGCAGGCCAAAGGACAGGCCACATTAACTATGGCTACACCTTC. The complete variable domain, with remaining parts taken from reference TRBV9 and TRBJ1-2, reads DSGVTQTPKHLITATGQRVTLRCSPRSGDLSVYWYQQSLDQGLQFLIQYYNGEERAKGNILERFSAQQFPDLHSELNLSSLELGDSALYFCASSAGQRTGHINYGYTFGSGTRLTVV.